This T cell receptor beta chain was observed in a study of vaccination and CD4 T cells after COVID-19. The overall study: Median time from COVID diagnosis to post-COVID sampling was about 100 days (35 to 161).

An Oncomine TCR Beta short-read assay was used to sequence the DNA from cultured CD4+ T cells. Using its own MiXCR run on the PCR reads, TCRdb lists one record per CDR3 protein. The sample includes 7,000 to 8,500 distinct CDR3 sequences, more than 50% seen only once; the top ten take 25% to 40%. A single count supports this clonotype. The antigen remains unidentified. The treatment: 10-day PBMC culture with coronavirus spike peptide pools or control peptides (ViraFEST assay). Expanded clonotypes were found by TCR sequencing after peptide-pool stimulation (ViraFEST). The junction had 6 bases not matched to a gene; V was cut back by 6 bases and J by 2 bases. This CDR3 is built from 14 residues.

The J gene is TRBJ1-1, the V gene TRBV12-3 or TRBV12-4, with 7 bases matching TRBD1. The TCR comes from a human donor who had recovered from COVID-19. The sequenced sample consisted of CD4+ T cells from blood, cultured in vitro. The CDR3, as DNA: TGTGCCAGCAGACGGACAGGCTCTAACACTGAAGCTTTCTTT. Protein: CASRRTGSNTEAFF.